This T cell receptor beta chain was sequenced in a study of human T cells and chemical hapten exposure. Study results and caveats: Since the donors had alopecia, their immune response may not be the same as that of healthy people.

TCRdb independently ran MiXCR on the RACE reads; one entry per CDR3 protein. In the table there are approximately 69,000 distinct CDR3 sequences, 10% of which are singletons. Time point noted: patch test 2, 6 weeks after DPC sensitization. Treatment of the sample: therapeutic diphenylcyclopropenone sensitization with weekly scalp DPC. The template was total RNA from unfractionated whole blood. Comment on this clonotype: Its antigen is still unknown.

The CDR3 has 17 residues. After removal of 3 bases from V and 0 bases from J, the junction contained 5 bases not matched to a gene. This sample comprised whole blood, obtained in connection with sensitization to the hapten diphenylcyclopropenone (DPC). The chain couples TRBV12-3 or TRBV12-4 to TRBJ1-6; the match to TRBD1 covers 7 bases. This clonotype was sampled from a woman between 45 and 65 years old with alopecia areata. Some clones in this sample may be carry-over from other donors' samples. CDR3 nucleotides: TGTGCCAGCAGTTTCCGACAGGGCAACTCCTATAATTCACCCCTCCACTTT. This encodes CASSFRQGNSYNSPLHF.